Listed below are T cell receptor beta chains from one sample, sequenced in a study of shared clonotypes between healthy human individuals. Only in-frame clones appear in the TCRdb table, and some are missing; sequencing was by immunoSEQ multiplex PCR. The sample lists 950,000 to 1,300,000 clones, about 75% occurring once. Source material: memory CD4+ T cells sorted from blood. These TCRs come from a man aged 18 to 30 in good health. Both conserved end residues are part of each CDR3. The D gene is left open where the match is weak. Clone size appears in some rows only: once, few, many, or a class for an expanded clone.

size: once
V: TRBV5-1
J: TRBJ2-3
D: TRBD2
CDR3: CASSRSAGGPQDTQYF
DNA: TGCGCCAGCAGCCGGTCGGCGGGAGGGCCGCAAGATACGCAGTATTTT

size: -
V: TRBV9
J: TRBJ2-3
D: TRBD2
CDR3: CASSAGLAETDTQYF
DNA: TGTGCCAGCAGCGCCGGACTAGCGGAGACAGATACGCAGTATTTT

size: -
V: TRBV18
J: TRBJ1-1
D: TRBD1
CDR3: CASSPRGQGNTEAFF
DNA: TGTGCCAGCTCACCCCGGGGACAGGGGAACACTGAAGCTTTCTTT

size: -
V: TRBV4-1
J: TRBJ1-5
D: -
CDR3: CASSLLGGNNQPQHF
DNA: TGCGCCAGCAGCCTCTTGGGGGGCAACAATCAGCCCCAGCATTTT

size: few
V: TRBV9
J: TRBJ2-1
D: -
CDR3: CASSVGVANEQFF
DNA: TGTGCCAGCAGCGTAGGGGTGGCAAATGAGCAGTTCTTC

size: -
V: TRBV23-1
J: TRBJ1-1
D: -
CDR3: CASLPTCRLMNTEAFF
DNA: TGCGCCAGCCTACCTACTTGCAGATTGATGAACACTGAAGCTTTCTTT

size: -
V: TRBV19
J: TRBJ2-1
D: -
CDR3: CASSPLRGSYNEQFF
DNA: TGTGCCAGTAGTCCTCTCCGGGGGTCCTACAATGAGCAGTTCTTC

size: -
V: TRBV5-5
J: TRBJ1-5
D: -
CDR3: CASRRDIRQGNNQPQHF
DNA: TGTGCCAGCAGACGGGACATTAGGCAGGGGAATAATCAGCCCCAGCATTTT

size: -
V: TRBV30
J: TRBJ1-3
D: -
CDR3: CAWSVQGASGNTIYF
DNA: TGTGCCTGGAGTGTTCAGGGTGCCTCTGGAAACACCATATATTTT

size: -
V: TRBV18
J: TRBJ2-7
D: TRBD1
CDR3: CASSPDRDIEYF
DNA: TGTGCCAGCTCACCAGACAGGGACATTGAGTACTTC

size: few
V: TRBV11-2
J: TRBJ1-2
D: TRBD1
CDR3: CASSPRTGADYTF
DNA: TGTGCCAGCAGCCCCCGGACAGGGGCCGACTACACCTTC

size: -
V: TRBV18
J: TRBJ2-2
D: -
CDR3: CASSPSAGANTGELFF
DNA: TGTGCCAGCTCACCCAGCGCAGGGGCCAACACCGGGGAGCTGTTTTTT

size: few
V: TRBV15
J: TRBJ1-2
D: -
CDR3: CATSREWDGYTF
DNA: TGTGCCACCAGCAGAGAATGGGATGGCTACACCTTC

size: few
V: TRBV4-1
J: TRBJ2-1
D: TRBD2
CDR3: CASSQDRGLASYNEQFF
DNA: TGCGCCAGCAGCCAAGATAGGGGACTAGCGTCCTACAATGAGCAGTTCTTC

size: -
V: TRBV5-4
J: TRBJ2-2
D: -
CDR3: CASSPRQGELFF
DNA: TGTGCCAGCAGCCCTAGACAGGGGGAGCTGTTTTTT

size: -
V: TRBV5-1
J: TRBJ2-1
D: TRBD1
CDR3: CASSLVGQGVGNEQFF
DNA: TGCGCCAGCAGCTTGGTGGGACAGGGGGTTGGAAATGAGCAGTTCTTC

size: -
V: TRBV18
J: TRBJ1-5
D: -
CDR3: CASSLSLPSNQPQHF
DNA: TGTGCCAGCTCACTCAGCCTTCCTAGCAATCAGCCCCAGCATTTT

size: -
V: TRBV7-2
J: TRBJ2-7
D: TRBD2
CDR3: CASSSYSGASYEQYF
DNA: TGTGCCAGCAGCTCGTATAGCGGGGCATCATACGAGCAGTACTTC

size: -
V: TRBV4-3
J: TRBJ1-2
D: TRBD1
CDR3: CASSQARQGIYGYTF
DNA: TGCGCCAGCAGCCAAGCCCGACAGGGGATCTATGGCTACACCTTC

size: -
V: TRBV6-6
J: TRBJ2-4
D: -
CDR3: CASSPQMLAKNIQYF
DNA: TGTGCCAGCAGTCCCCAGATGTTGGCCAAAAACATTCAGTACTTC

size: -
V: TRBV4-3
J: TRBJ2-5
D: -
CDR3: CASSQDAAAGQTQYF
DNA: TGCGCCAGCAGCCAAGATGCGGCAGCCGGTCAGACCCAGTACTTC

size: -
V: TRBV30
J: TRBJ2-3
D: TRBD2
CDR3: CAWSRSGASTDTQYF
DNA: TGTGCCTGGAGTAGAAGCGGGGCTAGCACAGATACGCAGTATTTT

size: few
V: TRBV4-3
J: TRBJ1-5
D: TRBD1
CDR3: CASSQDRDQPQHF
DNA: TGCGCCAGCAGTCAGGACAGGGATCAGCCCCAGCATTTT

size: -
V: TRBV28
J: TRBJ2-3
D: -
CDR3: CASSVVADTQYF
DNA: TGTGCCAGCAGTGTTGTCGCAGATACGCAGTATTTT

size: -
V: TRBV7-9
J: TRBJ2-1
D: -
CDR3: CASSFDSKGNEQFF
DNA: TGTGCCAGCAGCTTTGACTCCAAGGGGAATGAGCAGTTCTTC

size: -
V: TRBV7-3
J: TRBJ2-7
D: -
CDR3: CASSLNPGYEQYF
DNA: TGTGCCAGCAGCTTAAATCCGGGCTACGAGCAGTACTTC

size: -
V: TRBV5-8
J: TRBJ1-1
D: -
CDR3: CASSFGHHTEAFF
DNA: TGTGCCAGCAGCTTTGGCCATCACACTGAAGCTTTCTTT

size: few
V: TRBV7-8
J: TRBJ2-1
D: TRBD1
CDR3: CASSQGTGDYNEQFF
DNA: TGTGCCAGCAGCCAAGGGACAGGGGACTACAATGAGCAGTTCTTC

size: -
V: TRBV10-1
J: TRBJ2-3
D: -
CDR3: CASSDLVNGAKYTDTQYF
DNA: TGCGCCAGCAGTGACCTAGTAAACGGGGCGAAGTACACAGATACGCAGTATTTT

size: once
V: TRBV6-6
J: TRBJ2-5
D: TRBD2
CDR3: CASSWEGRTETQYF
DNA: TGTGCCAGCAGTTGGGAGGGGCGTACAGAGACCCAGTACTTC

size: -
V: TRBV7-2
J: TRBJ2-7
D: -
CDR3: CASSPRTEQYF
DNA: TGTGCCAGCAGCCCCAGGACCGAGCAGTACTTC

size: few
V: TRBV11-2
J: TRBJ1-2
D: -
CDR3: CASSLDSMRAKGYGYTF
DNA: TGTGCCAGCAGCTTAGATTCGATGAGGGCAAAGGGCTATGGCTACACCTTC

size: -
V: TRBV6-5
J: TRBJ1-2
D: TRBD1
CDR3: CASSYRDSFNYGYTF
DNA: TGTGCCAGCAGTTACAGGGACAGCTTTAACTATGGCTACACCTTC

size: -
V: TRBV18
J: TRBJ1-6
D: -
CDR3: CASSPLPLPNSPLHF
DNA: TGTGCCAGCTCACCTTTGCCACTGCCAAATTCACCCCTCCACTTT

size: -
V: TRBV5-4
J: TRBJ2-5
D: TRBD2
CDR3: CASSLDLRLAGEETQYF
DNA: TGTGCCAGCAGCTTGGACCTAAGACTAGCGGGGGAAGAGACCCAGTACTTC

size: -
V: TRBV11-2
J: TRBJ2-7
D: -
CDR3: CASTPNRDSYEQYF
DNA: TGTGCCAGCACCCCGAACCGGGACTCCTACGAGCAGTACTTC